A single sample gave rise to the 14 T cell receptor beta chains below, sequenced in a study of technical replicates of blood from a few donors listed by TCRdb under 2017. Libraries were built with the immunoSEQ multiplex PCR assay. The clones in this table, taken by TCRdb from immuneACCESS, are in-frame only. Not every clone is retained; where verified, under half of the shortfall comes from an unresolved V gene, and the cause of the rest is unknown. The sample yields about 93,000 clones; 95% were counted once. The ten largest clones take up about 0.26% of the sample. The source material was T cells isolated from PBMCs. All receptors derive from a human donor in good health.

V and J are TRBV6-1 and TRBJ1-4, with D possibly being TRBD1 (6 bases). Trimming pared 4 bases from V and 7 bases from J, leaving 13 bases between. The V gene's germline CDR1 is MNHNS and CDR2 SASEGT. This CDR3 contains 14 residues. The chain's CDR3 is CASSATGLGEKLFF. The CDR3 bases are TGTGCCAGCAGTGCCACAGGGTTAGGTGAAAAACTGTTTTTT.

This sequence joins TRBV4-1 and TRBJ1-3; unclear D gene. The ends were cut back, 1 base at V and 0 bases at J, with 10 bases in the middle. Germline V gene data show CDR1 as MGHRA and CDR2 as YSYEKL. There are 16 residues in the CDR3. This CDR3 reads CASSQVRSYSGNTIYF. The CDR3 DNA follows: TGCGCCAGCAGCCAAGTGAGGAGCTACTCTGGAAACACCATATATTTT.

This chain uses TRBV12-5 with TRBJ1-1; D is ambiguous. CDR3 length: 12 amino acids. Germline V gene lookup returns CDR1 LGHNT and CDR2 FRNRAP. Trimming cost V 2 bases and J 5 bases, with 6 bases left between them. The CDR3 protein is CASGLSGTEAFF. The DNA for the CDR3 is TGTGCTAGTGGTTTGTCGGGGACTGAAGCTTTCTTT. The complete variable domain, with remaining parts taken from reference TRBV12-5 and TRBJ1-1, reads DARVTQTPRHKVTEMGQEVTMRCQPILGHNTVFWYRQTMMQGLELLAYFRNRAPLDDSGMPKDRFSAEMPDATLATLKIQPSEPRDSAVYFCASGLSGTEAFFGQGTRLTVV.

The chain joins TRBV11-2 to TRBJ1-2; 7 bases map to TRBD1. After removal of 5 bases from V and 4 bases from J, the junction contained 10 bases not matched to a gene. This CDR3 is built from 15 residues. Germline V gene data show CDR1 as SGHAT and CDR2 as FQNNGV. The CDR3 sequence: CASSTPRTGPYGYTF. DNA of the CDR3: TGTGCCAGCAGCACCCCCAGGACAGGCCCCTATGGCTACACCTTC.

In its sample, this clone was seen once. V usage is TRBV6-5 and J usage is TRBJ1-2; D is possibly TRBD1 (6 bases). Between the trimmed V and J ends, which lost 0 bases and 1 base, there was a span of 9 bases. The CDR3 extends over 15 amino acids. The V gene's germline CDR1 is MNHEY and CDR2 SVGAGI. CDR3 bases: TGTGCCAGCAGTTACTCGCAGGGGTATAACTATGGCTACACCTTC. Translation gives CASSYSQGYNYGYTF.

The chain carries TRBV19 and TRBJ1-5, with TRBD1 identical over 8 bases. The CDR3 sequence is 17 residues long. V was pared by 7 bases and J by 4 bases, with 15 bases of the junction left unmatched. Germline V gene data show CDR1 as LNHDA and CDR2 as SQIVND (reference sequence). The CDR3 DNA is TGTGCCAGTAAGACAGGGGATTTGGGATTTGGTAATCAGCCCCAGCATTTT. Translating it yields CASKTGDLGFGNQPQHF. Based on the CDR3 plus reference TRBV19 and TRBJ1-5, the full variable domain is DGGITQSPKYLFRKEGQNVTLSCEQNLNHDAMYWYRQDPGQGLRLIYYSQIVNDFQKGDIAEGYSVSREKKESFPLTVTSAQKNPTAFYLCASKTGDLGFGNQPQHFGDGTRLSIL.

This chain connects TRBV7-2 to TRBJ2-7; maybe TRBD2 (6 bases). Germline lookup yields CDR1 SGHTA and CDR2 FQGNSA. The CDR3 length is 15 residues. The V end was cut by 5 bases, the J end by 1 base, with 15 bases between. The CDR3 loop is CASSPGPGTSYEQYF. The CDR3 nucleotides read TGTGCCAGCAGCCCAGGGCCCGGGACTTCCTACGAGCAGTACTTC.

The rearrangement links TRBV27 to TRBJ1-2; D is ambiguous. Trimming cost V 2 bases and J 5 bases, with 9 bases left between them. This CDR3 spans 13 amino acids. Germline values: CDR1 MNHEY, CDR2 SMNVEV (reference sequence). CDR3 DNA sequence: TGTGCCAGCAGTTTAATTTCGGGGTATGGCTACACCTTC. Translation: CASSLISGYGYTF.

This clone was recorded only once. The gene calls are TRBV9 and TRBJ1-1; D is ambiguous. V was clipped by 0 bases and J by 3 bases, with 6 bases between them. The CDR3 has 13 amino acids. Germline V gene data show CDR1 as SGDLS and CDR2 as YYNGEE. CDR3 bases: TGTGCCAGCAGCGTAGGAGGGTACACTGAAGCTTTCTTT. This codes for CASSVGGYTEAFF.

V gene TRBV4-1 combines with J gene TRBJ2-2, with 9 bases aligning to TRBD1. The germline CDR1 and CDR2 sequences are MGHRA and YSYEKL. V lost 8 bases and J lost 6; bases outside the gene matches: 7. The CDR3 covers 14 residues. The CDR3 DNA reads as TGCGCCAGCGAAGGACAGGGGACGGCCGGGGAGCTGTTTTTT. Translating gives CASEGQGTAGELFF.

This rearrangement joins TRBV6-5 to TRBJ2-7; D gene ambiguous. The CDR3 length is 13 residues. V was pared by 2 bases and J by 5 bases, with 10 bases between. Germline V CDR1 and CDR2: MNHEY, SVGAGI. CDR3 in amino acids: CASSYTSGDEQYF. In nucleotides, the CDR3 is TGTGCCAGCAGTTACACCTCAGGCGACGAGCAGTACTTC.

The J gene is TRBJ1-2, the V gene TRBV6-5; no firm D call. CDR1 is MNHEY and CDR2 is SVGAGI in the germline V gene. V was trimmed by 0 bases and J by 7 bases, leaving 12 bases between them. CDR3 length equals 14 residues. CDR3 loop: CASSYSGPGSGYTF. CDR3 nucleotides: TGTGCCAGCAGTTACTCTGGACCCGGGAGTGGCTACACCTTC.

The V call is TRBV11-2, the J call TRBJ1-3; D is unresolved. The CDR3 extends over 15 amino acids. Looked up from germline, CDR1 is SGHAT and CDR2 is FQNNGV. V lost 2 bases and J 0 bases, leaving 8 bases between the germline ends. Here the CDR3 DNA reads TGTGCCAGCAGCTTACAACGGAGCTCTGGAAACACCATATATTTT. It encodes CASSLQRSSGNTIYF.

The rearrangement joins TRBV7-9 to TRBJ1-4; TRBD1 is a possible D gene (6 bases). CDR3 length equals 17 residues. The V end was cut by 5 bases, the J end by 11 bases, with 27 bases between. Germline values: CDR1 SEHNR, CDR2 FQNEAQ (reference sequence). The CDR3 DNA follows: TGTGCCAGCAGCCCAACCGGACCGGGGGGCACTAAAGGGAAACTGTTTTTT. Translated: CASSPTGPGGTKGKLFF.